A single TCR beta chain is shown here with its context. Antigen: not known. The data were taken from a study of T cells in localized non-small cell lung cancer. General observations from the study: In adjacent lung appeared a median 57 of the top 100 tumor clones. Greater blood T cell density accompanied longer overall survival. Sequencing, confined to only one tumor region, leaves heterogeneity possible. T cell clonality was highest in uninvolved adjacent lung, above tumor.

Some clones are missing from TCRdb's copy, which holds only in-frame ones; the method was immunoSEQ multiplex PCR. Of 10,000 to 15,000 clones in the sample, around 84% were seen once. The sequencing used peripheral blood, collected before any cancer treatment. This sequence originates from a male donor at least 60 years old with stage III lung adenocarcinoma.

CDR3: CASSPWTDNEQFF. For the CDR3, the DNA is TGTGCCAGCAGTCCCTGGACAGACAATGAGCAGTTCTTC. The chain uses TRBV27 and TRBJ2-1; possibly TRBD1 for D (6 bases). The germline CDR1 and CDR2 sequences are MNHEY and SMNVEV (reference sequence). This CDR3 region has 13 residues. V lost 5 bases, J lost 5 bases, and 10 bases lay in between.